These 25 T cell receptor beta chains were all obtained from the same sample, sequenced in a study of blood T cell repertoires in COVID-19. The table came from immunoSEQ multiplex PCR; TCRdb's copy has only in-frame clones and leaves some out. Among approximately 350,000 clones listed, approximately 89% were seen once. The sample comprised peripheral blood. The receptors derive from a woman between 18 and 30 years old who had recovered from COVID-19.

The J gene is TRBJ1-2, the V gene TRBV3-1 (or the pseudogene TRBV3-2); 10 bases are shared with TRBD1. Germline values: CDR1 LGHDT, CDR2 YNNKEL (reference sequence). Germline trimming cut 10 bases from V and 8 bases from J; bases unmatched to any gene: 7. The CDR3 loop spans 12 amino acids. CDR3 nucleotide sequence: TGTGCCACACGACAGGGGGCCCGGGGCTACACCTTC. It is translated as CATRQGARGYTF.

V gene TRBV7-6 combines with J gene TRBJ2-1; 8 bases align to TRBD1. This CDR3 is built from 15 residues. The V gene's germline CDR1 is SGHVS and CDR2 FNYEAQ. The trim removed 1 base at V and 2 bases at J, leaving 1 base unmatched. The CDR3 DNA sequence: TGTGCCAGCAGCTTAGGGACAGGGCCCTACAATGAGCAGTTCTTC. This gives the protein CASSLGTGPYNEQFF.

The J gene is TRBJ2-1, the V gene TRBV5-1; 9 positions agree with TRBD1. This CDR3 region has 19 residues. Trimming removed 4 bases from V and 8 bases from J; junction bases left unmatched: 22. Germline values: CDR1 SGHRS, CDR2 YFSETQ. CDR3 in DNA: TGCGCCAGCAGCGCCGACCCCAGATTAGAACAGGGGGCGATCGATGAGCAGTTCTTC. Residues: CASSADPRLEQGAIDEQFF. The full variable domain, its missing parts supplied by reference TRBV5-1 and TRBJ2-1, is KAGVTQTPRYLIKTRGQQVTLSCSPISGHRSVSWYQQTPGQGLQFLFEYFSETQRNKGNFPGRFSGRQFSNSRSEMNVSTLELGDSALYLCASSADPRLEQGAIDEQFFGPGTRLTVL.

The V call is TRBV5-6, the J call TRBJ2-4; maybe TRBD1 (6 bases). Germline CDR1 and CDR2: SGHDT and YYEEEE. This CDR3 region has 16 residues. V lost 4 bases, J lost 0 bases, and 14 bases lay in between. The CDR3: CASSPGTRIAKNIQYF. CDR3 coding DNA: TGTGCCAGCAGCCCCGGGACACGAATAGCCAAAAACATTCAGTACTTC.

This chain joins TRBV29-1 and TRBJ2-2, with D possibly being TRBD2 (5 bases). The CDR3 is made up of 14 amino acids. Germline V CDR1 and CDR2: SQVTM, ANQGSEA. Trimming stripped 7 bases from V and 0 bases from J, with 12 bases between. CDR3: CSGRDQPNTGELFF. In DNA form, the CDR3 reads TGCAGCGGACGGGATCAGCCGAACACCGGGGAGCTGTTTTTT.

The gene calls are TRBV24-1 and TRBJ1-2, with D unresolved. The CDR3 length is 14 residues. The germline V and J ends were trimmed by 1 base and 2 bases, with 7 bases remaining between them. Germline lookup yields CDR1 KGHDR and CDR2 SFDVKD. Here the CDR3 reads CATSDFALNYGYTF. The CDR3 nucleotides are TGTGCCACCAGTGATTTCGCACTAAACTATGGCTACACCTTC.

The chain couples TRBV12-5 to TRBJ2-1; 11 bases are shared with TRBD1. Germline V gives CDR1 LGHNT, CDR2 FRNRAP. The V gene end was trimmed by 6 bases and the J gene end by 8 bases; junction bases not matched to a gene: 9. The length of the CDR3 is 15 residues. The CDR3 here is CASGAGQGVWDEQFF. DNA for the CDR3: TGTGCTAGTGGGGCGGGACAGGGGGTGTGGGATGAGCAGTTCTTC.

This sequence joins TRBV5-1 and TRBJ1-5, with D hard to call. V was shortened by 0 bases and J by 4 bases, with 5 bases between the two germline ends. The germline V gene has CDR1 SGHRS and CDR2 YFSETQ. The CDR3 spans 13 residues. CDR3 in DNA: TGCGCCAGCAGCTTGGACAGTAATCAGCCCCAGCATTTT. This sequence encodes CASSLDSNQPQHF.

The V gene is TRBV11-3, the J gene TRBJ2-2; TRBD2 is a possible D gene (6 bases). The germline V and J ends were trimmed by 5 bases and 6 bases, with 13 bases remaining between them. CDR1 SGHNT and CDR2 YENEEA come from the germline V gene. The CDR3 is made up of 14 amino acids. The chain's CDR3 is CASSPGGVSGELFF. In DNA, the CDR3 is TGTGCCAGCAGCCCCGGGGGAGTCTCCGGGGAGCTGTTTTTT. Variable domain in full (rest from reference TRBV11-3 and TRBJ2-2): EAGVVQSPRYKIIEKKQPVAFWCNPISGHNTLYWYLQNLGQGPELLIRYENEEAVDDSQLPKDRFSAERLKGVDSTLKIQPAELGDSAVYLCASSPGGVSGELFFGEGSRLTVL.

The rearrangement links TRBV3-1 (or the pseudogene TRBV3-2) to TRBJ2-7, with 12 bases matching TRBD2. CDR1 and CDR2 (germline): LGHDT, YNNKEL (reference sequence). The J segment lost 3 bases and the V segment lost 6 bases, leaving 6 bases of the junction unmatched. This CDR3 spans 15 amino acids. CDR3 sequence reads: CASRRRLAGVYEQYV. CDR3 in DNA: TGTGCCAGCAGGCGGAGACTAGCGGGAGTCTACGAGCAGTACGTC.

The chain is built from TRBV19 and TRBJ1-5; D remains ambiguous. The CDR3 has 18 residues. CDR1 and CDR2 (germline): LNHDA, SQIVND (reference sequence). Trimming stripped 0 bases from V and 0 bases from J, with 15 bases between. In DNA, the CDR3 is TGTGCCAGTAGTATAGACCCCCTGAGGGAATATAGCAATCAGCCCCAGCATTTT. It codes for CASSIDPLREYSNQPQHF.

The chain carries TRBV19 and TRBJ1-5; tentative D call: TRBD1 (6 bases). This CDR3 has 15 residues. V was clipped by 0 bases and J by 6 bases, with 12 bases between them. Germline CDR1 is LNHDA and CDR2 is SQIVND (reference sequence). The CDR3 DNA reads TGTGCCAGTAGTATAGATGGGGGGGCAACTCAGCCCCAGCATTTT. Its protein product is CASSIDGGATQPQHF.

The chain has TRBV27 and TRBJ2-1, with a possible D match to TRBD2 (5 bases). CDR1 MNHEY and CDR2 SMNVEV come from the germline V gene (reference sequence). The V gene lost 3 bases and the J gene lost 1 base, with 13 bases spanning the gap. This CDR3 is built from 16 residues. CDR3 nucleotides: TGTGCCAGCAGTTTCTACTACCGGGGTTCCTACAATGAGCAGTTCTTC. This sequence encodes CASSFYYRGSYNEQFF.

The rearrangement uses TRBV7-8 and TRBJ2-5; 13 bases map to TRBD2. Trimming at V came to 5 bases and at J to 5 bases, leaving 5 bases not matched to a gene. This CDR3 region has 15 residues. In germline, CDR1 is SGHVS, CDR2 FQNEAQ. The CDR3 DNA follows: TGTGCCAGCAGCACAATGACTAGCGGGAGGGAGACCCAGTACTTC. Its protein product is CASSTMTSGRETQYF.

The chain has TRBV11-3 and TRBJ1-2; no clear D. Looked up from germline, CDR1 is SGHNT and CDR2 is YENEEA. Trimming cost V 5 bases and J 2 bases, with 9 bases left between them. There are 13 residues in the CDR3. The CDR3 loop is CASSHIPNYGYTF. The CDR3 nucleotides read TGTGCCAGCAGCCACATCCCAAACTATGGCTACACCTTC.

This clone appeared once. The chain has TRBV4-3 and TRBJ2-3, with a tentative D call TRBD2 (7 bases). Trimming took off 1 base at V and 2 bases at J, with 10 bases between the two ends. Germline values: CDR1 LGHNA, CDR2 YSLEER. The CDR3 has 15 amino acids. The CDR3, as DNA: TGCGCCAGCAGCCAAGGGGAGGGGGACACAGATACGCAGTATTTT. Residues: CASSQGEGDTDTQYF.

The chain joins TRBV6-5 to TRBJ2-1, with D possibly matching TRBD2 (5 bases). Germline CDR1 MNHEY, CDR2 SVGAGI. The CDR3 runs 15 residues. The germline V and J ends were trimmed by 6 bases and 2 bases, with 14 bases remaining between them. CDR3 sequence: CASRFTRETYNEQFF. The CDR3 region has the DNA TGTGCCAGCAGGTTCACTAGGGAGACCTACAATGAGCAGTTCTTC.

The chain employs TRBV11-3 and TRBJ1-4; D not resolved. This CDR3 contains 12 residues. CDR1 SGHNT and CDR2 YENEEA come from the germline V gene. Trimming cost V 2 bases and J 8 bases, with 6 bases left between them. For the CDR3, the DNA is TGTGCCAGCAGCTTATCGAGCGAAAAACTGTTTTTT. Translation gives CASSLSSEKLFF. The complete variable domain, with remaining parts taken from reference TRBV11-3 and TRBJ1-4, reads EAGVVQSPRYKIIEKKQPVAFWCNPISGHNTLYWYLQNLGQGPELLIRYENEEAVDDSQLPKDRFSAERLKGVDSTLKIQPAELGDSAVYLCASSLSSEKLFFGSGTQLSVL.

V is TRBV7-2 and J is TRBJ1-2, with TRBD1 matching 9 bases. Germline V lookup: CDR1 SGHTA, CDR2 FQGNSA. J gave up 4 bases and V 4 bases, and 7 bases lay outside the gene matches. This CDR3 comprises 15 residues. The CDR3 nucleotides read TGTGCCAGCAGCTCGCCGGGACAGGGAGCCTATGGCTACACCTTC. Translating gives CASSSPGQGAYGYTF.

The chain employs TRBV4-3 and TRBJ1-4; the D gene is possibly TRBD1 (5 bases). The CDR3 runs to 18 residues. Germline V gene data show CDR1 as LGHNA and CDR2 as YSLEER. The ends were cut back, 0 bases at V and 3 bases at J, with 17 bases in the middle. The CDR3: CASSQDLWRGRANEKLFF. The DNA of the CDR3 is TGCGCCAGCAGCCAAGATCTATGGAGGGGCAGGGCTAATGAAAAACTGTTTTTT.

This sequence joins TRBV12-3 or TRBV12-4 and TRBJ1-5; D is unresolved. The ends were cut back, 7 bases at V and 7 bases at J, with 14 bases in the middle. The CDR3 is 13 amino acids. CDR3 DNA sequence: TGTGCCAGCACTCGAGGGAGCCGGCAGCCCCAGCATTTT. This sequence encodes CASTRGSRQPQHF.

This clone appeared a single time. The rearrangement joins TRBV4-3 to TRBJ2-3, with 10 bases matching TRBD2. Trimming removed 0 bases from V and 1 base from J; junction bases left unmatched: 7. The CDR3 is 18 residues long. CDR1 LGHNA and CDR2 YSLEER come from the germline V gene. CDR3 bases: TGCGCCAGCAGCCAAGATCTTTCTCTAGCGGGGGGCACAGATACGCAGTATTTT. Its protein is CASSQDLSLAGGTDTQYF.

The chain combines TRBV28 with TRBJ2-7; TRBD1 matches 8 bases. Germline-derived CDR1 and CDR2 are MDHEN and SYDVKM. The V gene end was trimmed by 3 bases and the J gene end by 6 bases; junction bases not matched to a gene: 10. The length of the CDR3 is 15 residues. CDR3 nucleotide sequence: TGTGCCAGCAGTTTGGCACAGGGGACAGGTCTCGAGCAGTACGTC. Encoded protein: CASSLAQGTGLEQYV.

This clone appeared a single time. This chain joins TRBV29-1 and TRBJ1-4; 9 nucleotides align to TRBD1. With V trimmed by 3 bases and J by 8 bases, 4 bases remained unmatched. The CDR3 spans 13 residues. Per the germline V gene, CDR1 is SQVTM and CDR2 is ANQGSEA. The CDR3: CSVDDRGGEKLFF. CDR3 DNA: TGCAGCGTTGACGACAGGGGGGGGGAAAAACTGTTTTTT.

This chain uses TRBV5-5 with TRBJ2-7; 8 bases fit TRBD1. The CDR3 is made up of 14 amino acids. V was clipped by 3 bases and J by 4 bases; unmatched bases: 6. Germline V CDR1 and CDR2: SGHKS, YYEKEE (reference sequence). The CDR3 loop is CASSSVQGAYEQYV. CDR3 nucleotides: TGTGCCAGCAGCTCGGTCCAGGGGGCTTACGAGCAGTACGTC.